Many counts were recorded for the clone carrying this T cell receptor (beta chain). RNA transcripts served as template for amplifying TCR beta CDR3 sequences. Amplification began with first-round RT-PCR using HTBI primers, then second-round multiplex PCR was performed. TCRdb recomputed calls from the multiplex PCR reads with MiXCR, one row per CDR3 protein. The table has fewer than 400,000 distinct CDR3 sequences, around 18% seen once. The data stem from a study of Graves' ophthalmopathy and Graves' hyperthyroidism. Background on the study: Peripheral blood sampling occurred at initial diagnosis, before any treatment.

The length of the CDR3 is 15 residues. Germline V gives CDR1 KGHDR, CDR2 SFDVKD. The V end was cut by 4 bases, the J end by 3 bases, with 14 bases between. Ophthalmopathy in the donors was of moderate-to-severe activity, with CAS ≥3, NOSPECS ≥4 and duration under 3 months. V and J are TRBV24-1 and TRBJ1-1; D may be TRBD1 (6 bases). Sequenced sample: peripheral blood. The sequence derives from a woman between 18 and 29 years old with Graves' ophthalmopathy. Written as DNA, the CDR3 is TGTGCCACCAGTGAATCGGCAGGGGCTCACACTGAAGCTTTCTTT. It encodes CATSESAGAHTEAFF.